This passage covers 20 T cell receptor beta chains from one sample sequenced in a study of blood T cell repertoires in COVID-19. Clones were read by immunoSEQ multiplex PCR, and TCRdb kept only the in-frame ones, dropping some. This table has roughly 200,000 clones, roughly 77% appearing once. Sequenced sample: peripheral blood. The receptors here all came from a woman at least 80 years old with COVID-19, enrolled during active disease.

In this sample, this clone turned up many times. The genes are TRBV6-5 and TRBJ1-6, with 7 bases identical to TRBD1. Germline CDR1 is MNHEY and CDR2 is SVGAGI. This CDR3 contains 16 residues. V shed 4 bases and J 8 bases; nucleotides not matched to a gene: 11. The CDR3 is CASSWEHRGNDSPLHF. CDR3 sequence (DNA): TGTGCCAGCAGTTGGGAGCACAGGGGAAATGATTCACCCCTCCACTTT.

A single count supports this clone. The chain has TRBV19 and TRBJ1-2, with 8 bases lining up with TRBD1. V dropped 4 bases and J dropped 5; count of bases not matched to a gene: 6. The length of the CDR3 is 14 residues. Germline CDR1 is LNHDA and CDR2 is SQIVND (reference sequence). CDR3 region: CASSNPGQVYGYTF. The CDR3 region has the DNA TGTGCCAGTAGTAACCCGGGACAGGTATATGGCTACACCTTC.

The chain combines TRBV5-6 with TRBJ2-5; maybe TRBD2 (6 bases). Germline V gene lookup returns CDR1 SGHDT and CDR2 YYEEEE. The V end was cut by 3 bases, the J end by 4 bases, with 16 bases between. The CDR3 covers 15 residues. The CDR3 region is CASSWPRVGGETQYF. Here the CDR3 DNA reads TGTGCCAGCAGCTGGCCGCGGGTCGGGGGAGAGACCCAGTACTTC.

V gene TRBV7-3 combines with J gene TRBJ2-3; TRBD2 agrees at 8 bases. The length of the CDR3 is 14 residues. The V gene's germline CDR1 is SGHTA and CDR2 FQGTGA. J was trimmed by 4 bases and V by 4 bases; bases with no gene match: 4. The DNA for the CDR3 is TGTGCCAGCAGCTCGACTAGCGCGTCAGATACGCAGTATTTT. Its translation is CASSSTSASDTQYF.

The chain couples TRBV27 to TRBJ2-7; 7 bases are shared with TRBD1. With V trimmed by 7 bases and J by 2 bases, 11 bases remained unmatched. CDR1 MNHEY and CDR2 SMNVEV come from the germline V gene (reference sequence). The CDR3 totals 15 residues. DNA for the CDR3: TGTGCCAGCAACCCGGGACAGACTTCTGCCTACGAGCAGTACTTC. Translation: CASNPGQTSAYEQYF.

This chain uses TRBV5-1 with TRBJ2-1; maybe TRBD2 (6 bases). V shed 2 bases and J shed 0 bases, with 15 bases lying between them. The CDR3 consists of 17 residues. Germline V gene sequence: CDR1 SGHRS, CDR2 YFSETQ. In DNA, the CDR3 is TGCGCCAGCAGCTTTACATCGGACTATAGCTCCTACAATGAGCAGTTCTTC. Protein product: CASSFTSDYSSYNEQFF.

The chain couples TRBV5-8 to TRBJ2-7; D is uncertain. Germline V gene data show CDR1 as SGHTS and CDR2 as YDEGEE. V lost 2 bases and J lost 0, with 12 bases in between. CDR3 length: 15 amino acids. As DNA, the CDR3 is TGTGCCAGCAGCTTTATCCTCTTATACTCCTACGAGCAGTACTTC. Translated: CASSFILLYSYEQYF.

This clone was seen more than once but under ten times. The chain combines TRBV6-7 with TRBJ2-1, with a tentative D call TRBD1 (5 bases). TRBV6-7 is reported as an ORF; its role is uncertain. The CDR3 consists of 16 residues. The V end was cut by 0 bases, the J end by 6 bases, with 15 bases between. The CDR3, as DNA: TGTGCCAGCAGTTACTCGAACACAGGCCTCGGCAATGAGCAGTTCTTC. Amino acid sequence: CASSYSNTGLGNEQFF.

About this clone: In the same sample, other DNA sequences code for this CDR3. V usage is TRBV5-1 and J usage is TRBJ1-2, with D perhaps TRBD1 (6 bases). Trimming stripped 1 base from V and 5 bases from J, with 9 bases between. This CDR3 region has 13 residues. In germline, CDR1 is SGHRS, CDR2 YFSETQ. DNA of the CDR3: TGCGCCAGCAGCTTGCGGCAGGGGTATGGCTACACCTTC. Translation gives CASSLRQGYGYTF.

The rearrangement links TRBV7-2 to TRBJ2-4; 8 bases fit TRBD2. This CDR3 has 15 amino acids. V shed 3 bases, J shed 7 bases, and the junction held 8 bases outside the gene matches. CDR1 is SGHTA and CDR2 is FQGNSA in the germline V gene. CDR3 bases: TGTGCCAGCAGCTTGGAAAGCGGGAGTGCTAACATTCAGTACTTC. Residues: CASSLESGSANIQYF.

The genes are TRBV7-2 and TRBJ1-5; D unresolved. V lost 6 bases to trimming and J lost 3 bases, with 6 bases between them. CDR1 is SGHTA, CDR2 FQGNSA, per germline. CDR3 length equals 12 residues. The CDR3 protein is CASSSTNQPQHF. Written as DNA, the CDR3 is TGTGCCAGCAGTTCTACCAATCAGCCCCAGCATTTT.

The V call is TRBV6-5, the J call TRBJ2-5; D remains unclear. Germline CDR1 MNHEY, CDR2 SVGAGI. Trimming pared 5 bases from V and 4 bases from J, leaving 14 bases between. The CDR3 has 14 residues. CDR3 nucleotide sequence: TGTGCCAGCAGTCTGAATCTAGTTACAGAGACCCAGTACTTC. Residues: CASSLNLVTETQYF.

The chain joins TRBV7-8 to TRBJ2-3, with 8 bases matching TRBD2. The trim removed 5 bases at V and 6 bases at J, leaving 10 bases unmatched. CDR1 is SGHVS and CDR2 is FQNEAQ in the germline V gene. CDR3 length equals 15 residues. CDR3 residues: CASSGRGAAMDTQYF. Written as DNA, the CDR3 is TGTGCCAGCAGCGGGCGGGGGGCAGCCATGGATACGCAGTATTTT.

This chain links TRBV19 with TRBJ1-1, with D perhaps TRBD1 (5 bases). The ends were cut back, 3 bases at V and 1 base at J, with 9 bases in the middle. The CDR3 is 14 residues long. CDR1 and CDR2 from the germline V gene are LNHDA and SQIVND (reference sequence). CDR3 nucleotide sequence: TGTGCCAGTAGTATTAGGACACCGAACACTGAAGCTTTCTTT. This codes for CASSIRTPNTEAFF. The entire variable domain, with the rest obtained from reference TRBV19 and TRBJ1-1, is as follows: DGGITQSPKYLFRKEGQNVTLSCEQNLNHDAMYWYRQDPGQGLRLIYYSQIVNDFQKGDIAEGYSVSREKKESFPLTVTSAQKNPTAFYLCASSIRTPNTEAFFGQGTRLTVV.

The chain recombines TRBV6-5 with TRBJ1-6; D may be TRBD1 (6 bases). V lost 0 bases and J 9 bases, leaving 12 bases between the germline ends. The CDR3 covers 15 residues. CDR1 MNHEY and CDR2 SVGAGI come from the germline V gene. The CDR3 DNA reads TGTGCCAGCAGTTACTCGGGGGACACTGGTTCACCCCTCCACTTT. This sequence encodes CASSYSGDTGSPLHF.

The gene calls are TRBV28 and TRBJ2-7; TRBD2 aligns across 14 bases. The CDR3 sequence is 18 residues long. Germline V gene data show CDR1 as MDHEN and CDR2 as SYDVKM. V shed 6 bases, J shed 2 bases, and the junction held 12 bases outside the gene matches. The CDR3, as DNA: TGTGCCAGCAGCACCCTCCCCGGGACTAGCGGGAGAGCCTACGAGCAGTACTTC. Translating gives CASSTLPGTSGRAYEQYF.

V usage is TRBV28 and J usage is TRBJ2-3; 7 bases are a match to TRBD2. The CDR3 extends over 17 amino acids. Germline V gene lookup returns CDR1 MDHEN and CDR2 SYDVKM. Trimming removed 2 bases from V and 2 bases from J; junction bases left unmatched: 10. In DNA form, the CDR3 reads TGTGCCAGCAGTTTAAGATCCAGCGGGGAAACCACAGATACGCAGTATTTT. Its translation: CASSLRSSGETTDTQYF. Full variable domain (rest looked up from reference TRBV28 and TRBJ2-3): DVKVTQSSRYLVKRTGEKVFLECVQDMDHENMFWYRQDPGLGLRLIYFSYDVKMKEKGDIPEGYSVSREKKERFSLILESASTNQTSMYLCASSLRSSGETTDTQYFGPGTRLTVL.

This CDR3 is CASSSTAWSNQPQHF. As DNA, the CDR3 is TGTGCCAGCAGTTCGACAGCATGGAGCAATCAGCCCCAGCATTTT. V is TRBV6-5 and J is TRBJ1-5, with D possibly TRBD1 on 5 matching bases. The germline V and J ends were trimmed by 4 bases and 1 base, with 11 bases remaining between them. This CDR3 is built from 15 residues. CDR1 MNHEY and CDR2 SVGAGI come from the germline V gene.

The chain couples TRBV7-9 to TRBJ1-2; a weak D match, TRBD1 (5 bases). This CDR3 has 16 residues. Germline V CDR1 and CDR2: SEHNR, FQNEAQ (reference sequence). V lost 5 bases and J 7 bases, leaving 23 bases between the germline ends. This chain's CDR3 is CASSLSGAHPSAGYTF. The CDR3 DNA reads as TGTGCCAGCAGCCTGAGCGGGGCCCACCCTAGTGCTGGCTACACCTTC.

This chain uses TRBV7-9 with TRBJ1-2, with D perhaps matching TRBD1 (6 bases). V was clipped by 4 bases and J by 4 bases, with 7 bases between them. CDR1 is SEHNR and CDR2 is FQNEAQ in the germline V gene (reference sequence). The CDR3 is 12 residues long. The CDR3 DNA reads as TGTGCCAGCAGCTCGGACAGCTATGGCTACACCTTC. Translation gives CASSSDSYGYTF.